A selection of T cell receptor beta chains follows, all from one sample in a study of identical twins. TCRdb analysed the 5' RACE reads with MiXCR anew, one entry per CDR3 protein. The sample consists of under 800,000 distinct CDR3 sequences, 21% of them appearing once. These same records also appear under a second study, on T cells expressing NK-cell markers.

The sequenced material came from PBMCs. These receptors all come from a young woman in good health. Both conserved end residues are part of each CDR3. A D gene is named only where the DNA matches it firmly. For some rows the clone size is stated as once, few or many, or as a class when expanded; others skip it.

d_gene: NA
abundance: few
j_gene: TRBJ2-5
v_gene: TRBV29-1
CDR3aa: CSVPITQETQYF
CDR3nt: TGCAGCGTACCGATAACCCAAGAGACCCAGTACTTC

d_gene: NA
abundance: few
j_gene: TRBJ2-1
v_gene: TRBV9
CDR3aa: CASSGVGTAYNEQFF
CDR3nt: TGTGCCAGCAGCGGGGTGGGGACTGCTTACAATGAGCAGTTCTTC

d_gene: NA
abundance: NA
j_gene: TRBJ2-3
v_gene: TRBV29-1
CDR3aa: CSVAGGFMGTDTQYF
CDR3nt: TGCAGCGTTGCAGGAGGATTTATGGGCACAGATACGCAGTATTTT

d_gene: TRBD2
abundance: few
j_gene: TRBJ2-3
v_gene: TRBV2
CDR3aa: CASSPLAGDDTQYF
CDR3nt: TGTGCCAGCAGTCCCCTAGCGGGAGATGATACGCAGTATTTT

d_gene: NA
abundance: few
j_gene: TRBJ1-2
v_gene: TRBV30
CDR3aa: CAWSDQLNYGYTF
CDR3nt: TGTGCCTGGAGTGACCAGTTGAACTATGGCTACACCTTC

d_gene: TRBD2
abundance: few
j_gene: TRBJ2-3
v_gene: TRBV11-1
CDR3aa: CASSQSGLAGGNRDTQYF
CDR3nt: TGTGCCAGCAGCCAATCTGGGCTAGCGGGGGGCAATAGAGATACGCAGTATTTT

d_gene: TRBD2
abundance: NA
j_gene: TRBJ2-1
v_gene: TRBV11-2
CDR3aa: CASSSPLRTSGGLIYNEQFF
CDR3nt: TGTGCCAGCAGCTCACCCCTTCGGACTAGCGGGGGCCTAATATACAATGAGCAGTTCTTC

d_gene: NA
abundance: few
j_gene: TRBJ2-1
v_gene: TRBV29-1
CDR3aa: CSVEGGGTEAYNEQFF
CDR3nt: TGCAGCGTTGAAGGTGGGGGGACAGAAGCCTACAATGAGCAGTTCTTC

d_gene: NA
abundance: NA
j_gene: TRBJ2-2
v_gene: TRBV5-5
CDR3aa: CASTTQIAVTGELFF
CDR3nt: TGTGCCAGCACCACCCAGATAGCTGTTACCGGGGAGCTGTTTTTT

d_gene: NA
abundance: few
j_gene: TRBJ1-6
v_gene: TRBV7-3
CDR3aa: CASSYRPSSPLHF
CDR3nt: TGTGCCAGCAGCTACCGCCCGAGCTCACCCCTCCACTTT

d_gene: NA
abundance: NA
j_gene: TRBJ1-1
v_gene: TRBV12-3/TRBV12-4
CDR3aa: CASSLEGQWNTEAFF
CDR3nt: TGTGCCAGCAGCCTTGAGGGACAATGGAACACTGAAGCTTTCTTT

d_gene: TRBD2
abundance: few
j_gene: TRBJ2-1
v_gene: TRBV9
CDR3aa: CASSVTSGRHNEQFF
CDR3nt: TGTGCCAGCAGCGTGACTAGCGGGAGACACAATGAGCAGTTCTTC

d_gene: TRBD1
abundance: few
j_gene: TRBJ1-5
v_gene: TRBV5-1
CDR3aa: CASSLQGQPNQPQHF
CDR3nt: TGCGCCAGCAGCTTGCAGGGACAGCCTAATCAGCCCCAGCATTTT

d_gene: TRBD1
abundance: NA
j_gene: TRBJ2-2
v_gene: TRBV29-1
CDR3aa: CSAGTGVPGELFF
CDR3nt: TGCAGCGCTGGGACAGGGGTACCCGGGGAGCTGTTTTTT

d_gene: NA
abundance: NA
j_gene: TRBJ2-3
v_gene: TRBV12-5
CDR3aa: CASGFGTAQDTQYF
CDR3nt: TGTGCTAGTGGTTTCGGGACTGCCCAAGATACGCAGTATTTT

d_gene: NA
abundance: many
j_gene: TRBJ2-3
v_gene: TRBV2
CDR3aa: CASTPTDGTDTQYF
CDR3nt: TGTGCCAGTACTCCTACCGACGGCACAGATACGCAGTATTTT

d_gene: TRBD2
abundance: NA
j_gene: TRBJ2-3
v_gene: TRBV20-1
CDR3aa: CSAPRASGSTDTQYF
CDR3nt: TGCAGTGCTCCCCGGGCTAGCGGAAGCACAGATACGCAGTATTTT

d_gene: NA
abundance: NA
j_gene: TRBJ2-5
v_gene: TRBV20-1
CDR3aa: CSANMDGKETQYF
CDR3nt: TGCAGTGCCAATATGGACGGGAAAGAGACCCAGTACTTC

d_gene: NA
abundance: many
j_gene: TRBJ1-2
v_gene: TRBV12-3/TRBV12-4
CDR3aa: CASSFRGRNYGYTF
CDR3nt: TGTGCCAGCAGTTTTAGGGGCAGGAACTATGGCTACACCTTC

d_gene: TRBD2
abundance: few
j_gene: TRBJ2-7
v_gene: TRBV7-2
CDR3aa: CASSVASGRGEQYF
CDR3nt: TGTGCCAGCAGCGTGGCTAGCGGGAGAGGCGAGCAGTACTTC

d_gene: NA
abundance: NA
j_gene: TRBJ1-4
v_gene: TRBV7-2
CDR3aa: CASSLDGRRNEKLFF
CDR3nt: TGTGCCAGCAGCTTAGATGGCCGGCGTAATGAAAAACTGTTTTTT

d_gene: NA
abundance: few
j_gene: TRBJ1-2
v_gene: TRBV6-5
CDR3aa: CASSYRQALWDNYGYTF
CDR3nt: TGTGCCAGCAGTTACAGACAGGCTTTGTGGGATAACTATGGCTACACCTTC

d_gene: TRBD1
abundance: few
j_gene: TRBJ1-6
v_gene: TRBV20-1
CDR3aa: CSATGQGGSPLHF
CDR3nt: TGCAGTGCTACCGGACAGGGTGGTTCACCCCTCCACTTT

d_gene: NA
abundance: few
j_gene: TRBJ2-7
v_gene: TRBV20-1
CDR3aa: CSAPPQSSYEQYF
CDR3nt: TGCAGTGCCCCCCCCCAGAGCTCCTACGAGCAGTACTTC

d_gene: TRBD2
abundance: NA
j_gene: TRBJ2-3
v_gene: TRBV10-3
CDR3aa: CAISESSGGTDTQYF
CDR3nt: TGTGCCATCAGTGAGTCGTCGGGGGGGACAGATACGCAGTATTTT

d_gene: NA
abundance: many
j_gene: TRBJ2-3
v_gene: TRBV7-6
CDR3aa: CASSLGGETTDTQYF
CDR3nt: TGTGCCAGCAGCTTAGGCGGGGAGACCACAGATACGCAGTATTTT